Listed here are 30 T cell receptor beta chains from one sample, sequenced in a study of CXCR3-negative and CXCR3-positive naive CD8 T cells. Study-wide points: CXCR3-positive naive cells had TRB CDR3s that were more hydrophobic than CXCR3-negative naive cells had.

Their antigen targets remain unknown. cDNA libraries for TRB were generated by 5' RACE incorporating UMI labels. From its re-call of the 5' RACE reads, TCRdb lists each CDR3 protein once, without DNA. The table gives 60,000 to 65,000 distinct CDR3 sequences; the top ten clones make up under 0.9% of it. The sequencing sample was made of naive CXCR3+ CD8+ T cells from blood. The subset: CD45RO-CCR7+CD27+CD95- naive CD8+ T cells expressing CXCR3 (TNR3+). The receptor set was obtained from a human donor in good health. Some clones in this sample may be carry-over from other donors' samples.

The chain employs TRBV29-1 and TRBJ2-3; with no DNA, the TCRdb D assignment of TRBD2 cannot be verified. From germline, CDR1 is SQVTM and CDR2 ANQGSEA. The CDR3 covers 14 residues. CDR3 region: CSVRGASGGDTQYF.

The chain employs TRBV15 and TRBJ1-1; with no DNA, the TCRdb D assignment of TRBD1 cannot be verified. Germline CDR1 is LNHNV and CDR2 is YYDKDF (reference sequence). This CDR3 is built from 14 residues. This chain's CDR3 is CATSSIDRATEAFF. Supplemented by reference TRBV15 and TRBJ1-1, the full variable domain reads DAMVIQNPRYQVTQFGKPVTLSCSQTLNHNVMYWYQQKSSQAPKLLFHYYDKDFNNEADTPDNFQSRRPNTSFCFLDIRSPGLGDTAMYLCATSSIDRATEAFFGQGTRLTVV.

The V call is TRBV28, the J call TRBJ2-3; TCRdb calls TRBD1, which cannot be checked without DNA. This CDR3 has 15 amino acids. CDR1 and CDR2 (germline): MDHEN, SYDVKM. The CDR3 here is CASSPPVGAQRTQYF.

This CDR3 is CASGDAGAGDTIYF. V is TRBV9 and J is TRBJ1-3; TCRdb's D call, TRBD1, is unchecked because there is no DNA. Germline lookup yields CDR1 SGDLS and CDR2 YYNGEE. The CDR3 loop spans 14 amino acids.

The CDR3 sequence is CASSPFRDSNQPQHF. This chain uses TRBV7-9 with TRBJ1-5; with no DNA, the TCRdb D assignment of TRBD1 cannot be verified. The CDR3 covers 15 residues. Germline loops: CDR1 SEHNR, CDR2 FQNEAQ (reference sequence).

The chain links TRBV29-1 to TRBJ1-3. This CDR3 is 14 amino acids long. Germline CDR1 SQVTM, CDR2 ANQGSEA. The CDR3 region is CSVEPSYPGNTIYF.

This rearrangement joins TRBV7-3 to TRBJ1-1. The germline V gene has CDR1 SGHTA and CDR2 FQGTGA. The CDR3 is 14 residues long. The CDR3 sequence is CASSSGLRGTEAFF. The full variable domain, in which reference TRBV7-3 and TRBJ1-1 provide the parts outside the CDR3, is GAGVSQTPSNKVTEKGKYVELRCDPISGHTALYWYRQSLGQGPEFLIYFQGTGAADDSGLPNDRFFAVRPEGSVSTLKIQRTERGDSAVYLCASSSGLRGTEAFFGQGTRLTVV.

The chain combines TRBV12-3 or TRBV12-4 with TRBJ1-2. The CDR3 length is 12 residues. CDR3 sequence: CASRFGEDGYTF.

CDR3 sequence reads: CASSLGVDRRVYGYTF. The chain has TRBV12-3 or TRBV12-4 and TRBJ1-2; TCRdb lists TRBD1, though no DNA is available to test this call. The CDR3 length is 16 residues.

This chain uses TRBV20-1 with TRBJ1-1; as DNA is missing, the TRBD1 call by TCRdb cannot be tested. The CDR3 length is 13 residues. Germline values: CDR1 DFQATT, CDR2 SNEGSKA (reference sequence). CDR3 sequence reads: CSARDPLATEAFF.

This rearrangement joins TRBV28 to TRBJ2-7; the TCRdb call, TRBD2, lacks DNA for checking. The germline gives CDR1 MDHEN, CDR2 SYDVKM. The CDR3 has 14 residues. The CDR3 sequence: CASRTPGLQYEQYF.

CDR3 residues: CASSSLRGYGYTF. This rearrangement joins TRBV7-9 to TRBJ1-2; TCRdb calls TRBD1, which cannot be checked without DNA. The CDR3 loop spans 13 amino acids. Germline loops: CDR1 SEHNR, CDR2 FQNEAQ (reference sequence).

The rearrangement links TRBV3-1 to TRBJ2-5; checking the TCRdb D call of TRBD1 is not possible without DNA. The CDR3 sequence is 19 residues long. Germline CDR1 reads LGHDT; CDR2 reads YNNKEL (reference sequence). The CDR3 loop reads CASSRQMRRAKRGQETQYF.

The chain carries TRBV12-3 or TRBV12-4 and TRBJ2-1; TCRdb calls TRBD2, which cannot be checked without DNA. The length of the CDR3 is 15 residues. CDR3 amino acids: CATMGLAGDYNEQFF.

The CDR3 reads CASSQESTVPLYGYTF. The V and J genes are TRBV4-2 and TRBJ1-2; TCRdb picks TRBD1, but there is no DNA to check that call. Germline V CDR1 and CDR2: LGHNA, YNFKEQ. The CDR3 spans 16 residues.

The chain links TRBV9 to TRBJ2-1; the TCRdb call, TRBD1, lacks DNA for checking. In germline, CDR1 is SGDLS, CDR2 YYNGEE. The CDR3 is 14 amino acids. The CDR3 here is CASQGQVNYNEQFF.

The rearrangement joins TRBV6-2 or TRBV6-3 to TRBJ2-3; the TRBD1 assignment by TCRdb is unverifiable without DNA. The CDR3 is 15 amino acids. Per the germline V gene, CDR1 is MNHEY and CDR2 is SVGEGT. The CDR3 sequence: CASSSPGEQADTQYF.

The chain carries TRBV4-1 and TRBJ2-1; TCRdb proposes TRBD2, but this gene call is untestable without DNA. CDR3 length: 18 amino acids. CDR1 MGHRA and CDR2 YSYEKL come from the germline V gene. The chain's CDR3 is CASSRTGFGTSGENEQFF.

The rearrangement uses TRBV7-3 and TRBJ2-6; with no DNA, the TCRdb D assignment of TRBD1 cannot be verified. The CDR3 has 14 residues. CDR1 SGHTA and CDR2 FQGTGA come from the germline V gene. The CDR3 spells CASSPGQGANVLTF.

This chain joins TRBV3-1 and TRBJ1-1; TCRdb's D call, TRBD1, is unchecked because there is no DNA. The germline gives CDR1 LGHDT, CDR2 YNNKEL (reference sequence). The CDR3 covers 14 residues. CDR3 residues: CASSQTGLNTEAFF.

This chain joins TRBV6-5 and TRBJ2-3; lacking DNA, the TRBD1 call made by TCRdb goes unchecked. Germline V gene data show CDR1 as MNHEY and CDR2 as SVGAGI. The CDR3 runs 17 residues. The CDR3 loop is CASSYNHRIGATDTQYF.

The rearrangement joins TRBV7-9 to TRBJ2-2. Germline V gene data show CDR1 as SEHNR and CDR2 as FQNEAQ (reference sequence). CDR3 length: 15 amino acids. CDR3 region: CASGVGVRNAGELFF.

The chain employs TRBV7-9 and TRBJ2-7; the TRBD2 assignment by TCRdb is unverifiable without DNA. CDR3 length: 17 residues. CDR1 SEHNR and CDR2 FQNEAQ come from the germline V gene (reference sequence). The CDR3 spells CASSHPGGLAFSYEQYF.

This chain links TRBV15 with TRBJ1-4; TCRdb selects TRBD1, and the lack of DNA leaves this call unchecked. The CDR3 spans 16 residues. Germline V gene data show CDR1 as LNHNV and CDR2 as YYDKDF (reference sequence). The CDR3 region is CATSRGLGGESEKLFF. The full variable domain, its missing parts supplied by reference TRBV15 and TRBJ1-4, is DAMVIQNPRYQVTQFGKPVTLSCSQTLNHNVMYWYQQKSSQAPKLLFHYYDKDFNNEADTPDNFQSRRPNTSFCFLDIRSPGLGDTAMYLCATSRGLGGESEKLFFGSGTQLSVL.

The V call is TRBV27, the J call TRBJ1-1; TCRdb lists TRBD1, though no DNA is available to test this call. Looked up from germline, CDR1 is MNHEY and CDR2 is SMNVEV (reference sequence). CDR3 length: 18 residues. CDR3 in amino acids: CASSEPVPGDRGVREAFF.

The CDR3 reads CSVEEGGTGNQPQHF. J is TRBJ1-5 and V is TRBV29-1; with no DNA, the TCRdb D assignment of TRBD1 cannot be verified. The CDR3 covers 15 residues. The germline V gene encodes CDR1 SQVTM and CDR2 ANQGSEA.

This chain links TRBV6-6 with TRBJ2-7. This CDR3 has 14 amino acids. Germline V gene data show CDR1 as MNHNY and CDR2 as SVGAGI (reference sequence). CDR3 sequence reads: CASSYSDRSYEQYF.

The chain uses TRBV5-1 and TRBJ2-5. The germline gives CDR1 SGHRS, CDR2 YFSETQ. This CDR3 is built from 16 residues. This chain's CDR3 is CASRPSSIGSLETQYF.

The J gene is TRBJ1-5, the V gene TRBV6-2 or TRBV6-3; TCRdb gives TRBD1 as the D gene, but with no DNA this cannot be confirmed. The CDR3 loop spans 15 amino acids. Germline CDR1 and CDR2: MNHEY and SVGEGT. CDR3 amino acids: CASSRDPGGNQPQHF.

This rearrangement joins TRBV12-3 or TRBV12-4 to TRBJ1-2. This CDR3 has 14 amino acids. The CDR3 reads CASSLSLAPDGYTF.